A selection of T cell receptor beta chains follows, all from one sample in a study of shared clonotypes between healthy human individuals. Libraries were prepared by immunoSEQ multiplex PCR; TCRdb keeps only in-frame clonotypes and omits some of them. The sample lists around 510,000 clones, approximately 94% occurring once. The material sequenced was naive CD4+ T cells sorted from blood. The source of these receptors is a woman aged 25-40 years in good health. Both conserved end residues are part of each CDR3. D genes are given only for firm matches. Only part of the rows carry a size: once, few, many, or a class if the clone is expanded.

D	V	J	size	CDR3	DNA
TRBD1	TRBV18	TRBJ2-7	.	CASSPGGQGTYEQYF	TGTGCCAGCTCACCAGGCGGACAGGGGACCTACGAGCAGTACTTC
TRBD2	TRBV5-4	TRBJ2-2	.	CASSSGLAGITGELFF	TGTGCCAGCAGCTCTGGACTAGCGGGGATCACCGGGGAGCTGTTTTTT
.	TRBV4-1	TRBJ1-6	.	CASSQAYGNSPLHF	TGCGCCAGCAGCCAAGCGTACGGGAATTCACCCCTCCACTTT
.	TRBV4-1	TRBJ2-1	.	CASSQEANRGDEQFF	TGCGCCAGCAGTCAAGAGGCCAACCGGGGCGATGAGCAGTTCTTC
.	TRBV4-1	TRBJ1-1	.	CASSQFSRNTEAFF	TGCGCCAGCAGCCAGTTCAGCAGGAACACTGAAGCTTTCTTT
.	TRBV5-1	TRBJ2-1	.	CASSLGRDQVF	TGCGCCAGCAGCTTGGGGAGGGACCAAGTCTTC
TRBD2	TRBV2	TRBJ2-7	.	CASRRTSGSPDEQYF	TGTGCCAGCAGGCGGACTAGCGGGAGCCCCGACGAGCAGTACTTC
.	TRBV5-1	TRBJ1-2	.	CASSPEFVVGTSNF	TGCGCCAGCAGCCCAGAATTTGTGGTGGGGACCTCAAACTTC
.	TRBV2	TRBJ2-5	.	CASSGQETQYF	TGTGCCAGCAGTGGACAAGAGACCCAGTACTTC
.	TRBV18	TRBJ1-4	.	CASSSGLRGEKLFF	TGTGCCAGCTCATCAGGACTGCGGGGGGAAAAACTGTTTTTT
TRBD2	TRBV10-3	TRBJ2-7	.	CAIRGGSGSDTYEQYF	TGTGCCATCCGAGGGGGTAGCGGGAGCGATACCTACGAGCAGTACTTC
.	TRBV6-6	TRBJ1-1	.	CASRRWDTPNTEAFF	TGTGCCAGCAGGCGGTGGGACACTCCTAACACTGAAGCTTTCTTT
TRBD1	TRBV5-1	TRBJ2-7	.	CASSSSRQGYEQYF	TGCGCCAGCAGCTCCTCCCGACAGGGCTACGAGCAGTACTTC
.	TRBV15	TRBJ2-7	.	CATSRSTGSSYEQYF	TGTGCCACCAGCAGAAGCACAGGGAGCTCCTACGAGCAGTACTTC
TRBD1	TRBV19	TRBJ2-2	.	CASRSQGAIGELFF	TGTGCCAGTAGGTCGCAGGGGGCAATCGGGGAGCTGTTTTTT
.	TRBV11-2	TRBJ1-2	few	CASSQDPTPNYGYTF	TGTGCCAGCAGTCAGGACCCTACTCCTAACTATGGCTACACCTTC
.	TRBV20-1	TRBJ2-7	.	CSARADYEQYF	TGCAGTGCTAGGGCTGACTACGAGCAGTACTTC
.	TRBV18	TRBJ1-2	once	CASSPGDYGNYGYTF	TGTGCCAGCTCACCTGGGGACTACGGGAACTATGGCTACACCTTC
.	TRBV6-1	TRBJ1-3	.	CASSDPAGNTIYF	TGTGCCAGCAGTGACCCCGCCGGAAACACCATATATTTT
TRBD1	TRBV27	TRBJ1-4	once	CASSLLSETGLEKLFF	TGTGCCAGCAGTTTATTATCTGAGACAGGGCTTGAAAAACTGTTTTTT
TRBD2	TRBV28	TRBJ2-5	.	CASSSAGLQETQYF	TGTGCCAGCAGCTCAGCGGGACTCCAAGAGACCCAGTACTTC
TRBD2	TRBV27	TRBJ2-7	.	CASRVETAWTSGGNYEQYF	TGTGCCAGCAGAGTTGAGACAGCTTGGACTAGCGGGGGAAACTACGAGCAGTACTTC
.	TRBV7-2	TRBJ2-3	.	CASSLGGMRTDTQYF	TGTGCCAGCAGCTTAGGCGGGATGAGAACAGATACGCAGTATTTT
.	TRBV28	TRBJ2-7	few	CASSLQGYEQYF	TGTGCCAGCAGTTTACAGGGCTACGAGCAGTACTTC
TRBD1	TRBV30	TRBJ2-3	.	CAWRQTGARDTQYF	TGTGCCTGGAGGCAAACAGGGGCGAGGGATACGCAGTATTTT